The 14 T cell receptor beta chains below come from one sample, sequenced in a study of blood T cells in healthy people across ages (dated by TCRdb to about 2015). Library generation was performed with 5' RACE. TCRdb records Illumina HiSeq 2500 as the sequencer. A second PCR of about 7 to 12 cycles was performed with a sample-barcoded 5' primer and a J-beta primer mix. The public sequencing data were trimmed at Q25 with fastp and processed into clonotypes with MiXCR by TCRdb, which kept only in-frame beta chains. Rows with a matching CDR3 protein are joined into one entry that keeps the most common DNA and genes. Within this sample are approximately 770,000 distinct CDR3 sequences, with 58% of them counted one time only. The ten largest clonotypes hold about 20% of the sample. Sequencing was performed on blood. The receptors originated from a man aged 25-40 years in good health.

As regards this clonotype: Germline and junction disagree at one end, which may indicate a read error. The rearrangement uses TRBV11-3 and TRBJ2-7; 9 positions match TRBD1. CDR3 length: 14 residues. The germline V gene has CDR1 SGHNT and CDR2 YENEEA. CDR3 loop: CVSSSVDRGYEQYF. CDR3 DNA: TGTGTCAGCAGCTCCGTGGACAGGGGCTACGAGCAGTACTTC.

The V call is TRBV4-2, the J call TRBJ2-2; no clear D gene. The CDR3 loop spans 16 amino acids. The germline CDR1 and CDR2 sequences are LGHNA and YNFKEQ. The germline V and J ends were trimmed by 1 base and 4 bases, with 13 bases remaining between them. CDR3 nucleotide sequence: TGTGCCAGCAGCCAAGTTCAAGGAGTGGGCACCGGGGAGCTGTTTTTT. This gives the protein CASSQVQGVGTGELFF.

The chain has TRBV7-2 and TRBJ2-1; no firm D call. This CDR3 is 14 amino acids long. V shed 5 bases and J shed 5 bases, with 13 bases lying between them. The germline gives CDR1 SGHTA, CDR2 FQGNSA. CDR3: CASSPRGVDNEQFF. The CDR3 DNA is TGTGCCAGCAGCCCTCGCGGCGTTGACAATGAGCAGTTCTTC.

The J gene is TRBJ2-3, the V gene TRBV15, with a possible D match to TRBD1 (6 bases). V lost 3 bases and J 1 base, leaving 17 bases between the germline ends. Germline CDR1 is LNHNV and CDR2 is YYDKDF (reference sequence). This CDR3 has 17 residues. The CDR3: CATSSPRQGIGTDTQYF. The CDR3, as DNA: TGTGCCACCAGCAGTCCCCGGCAGGGGATTGGCACAGATACGCAGTATTTT.

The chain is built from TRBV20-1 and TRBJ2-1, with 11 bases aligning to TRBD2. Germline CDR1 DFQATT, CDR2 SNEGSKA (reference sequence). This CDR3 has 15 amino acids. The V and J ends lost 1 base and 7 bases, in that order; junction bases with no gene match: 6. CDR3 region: CSARGGSGGANEQFF. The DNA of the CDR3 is TGCAGTGCTAGAGGAGGTAGCGGGGGGGCAAATGAGCAGTTCTTC.

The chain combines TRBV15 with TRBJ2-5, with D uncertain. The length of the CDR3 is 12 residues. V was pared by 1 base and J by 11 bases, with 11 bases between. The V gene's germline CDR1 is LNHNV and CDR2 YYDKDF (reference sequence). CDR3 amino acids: CATSRGRNEQYF. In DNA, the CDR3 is TGTGCCACCAGCAGAGGACGGAATGAGCAGTACTTC.

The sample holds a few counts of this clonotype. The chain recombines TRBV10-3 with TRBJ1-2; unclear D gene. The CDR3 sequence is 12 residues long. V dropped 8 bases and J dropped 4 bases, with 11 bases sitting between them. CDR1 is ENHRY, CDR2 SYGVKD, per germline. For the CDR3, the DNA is TGTGCCATCGCGGGAAACGGCTATGGCTACACCTTC. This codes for CAIAGNGYGYTF.

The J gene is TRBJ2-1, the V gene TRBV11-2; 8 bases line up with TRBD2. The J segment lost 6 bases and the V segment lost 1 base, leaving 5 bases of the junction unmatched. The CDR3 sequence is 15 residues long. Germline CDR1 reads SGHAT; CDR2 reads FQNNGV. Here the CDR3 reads CASSLGGGGSNEQFF. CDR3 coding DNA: TGTGCCAGCAGCTTAGGTGGCGGGGGGAGCAATGAGCAGTTCTTC. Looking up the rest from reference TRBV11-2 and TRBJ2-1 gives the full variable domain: EAGVAQSPRYKIIEKRQSVAFWCNPISGHATLYWYQQILGQGPKLLIQFQNNGVVDDSQLPKDRFSAERLKGVDSTLKIQPAKLEDSAVYLCASSLGGGGSNEQFFGPGTRLTVL.

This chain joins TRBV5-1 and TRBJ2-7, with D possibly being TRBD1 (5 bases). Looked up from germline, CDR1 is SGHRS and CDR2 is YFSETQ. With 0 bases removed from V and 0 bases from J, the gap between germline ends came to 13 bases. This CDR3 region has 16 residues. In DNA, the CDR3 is TGCGCCAGCAGCTTGGGCACGACAGCTATCTCCTACGAGCAGTACTTC. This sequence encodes CASSLGTTAISYEQYF.

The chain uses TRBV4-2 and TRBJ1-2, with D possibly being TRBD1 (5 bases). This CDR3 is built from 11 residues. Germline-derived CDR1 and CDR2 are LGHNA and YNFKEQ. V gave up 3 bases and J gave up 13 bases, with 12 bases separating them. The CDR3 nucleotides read TGTGCCAGCAGCCAGGGTGGGGGAGGCACCTTC. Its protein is CASSQGGGGTF.

CDR3 in amino acids: CASSYYNEQYF. CDR3 DNA: TGTGCCAGCAGTTATTACAATGAGCAGTACTTC. The chain combines TRBV7-2 with TRBJ2-5; D uncertain. Trimming shortened V by 6 bases and J by 11 bases, and 13 bases separated the two germline ends. Germline-derived CDR1 and CDR2 are SGHTA and FQGNSA. CDR3 length: 11 residues. The entire variable domain, with the rest obtained from reference TRBV7-2 and TRBJ2-5, is as follows: GAGVSQSPSNKVTEKGKDVELRCDPISGHTALYWYRQSLGQGLEFLIYFQGNSAPDKSGLPSDRFSAERTGGSVSTLTIQRTQQEDSAVYLCASSYYNEQYFGPGTRLLVL.

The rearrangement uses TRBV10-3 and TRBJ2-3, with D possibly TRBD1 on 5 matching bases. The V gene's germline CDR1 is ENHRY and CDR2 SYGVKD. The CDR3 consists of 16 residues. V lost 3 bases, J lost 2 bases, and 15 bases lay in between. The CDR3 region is CAISDFGRADTDTQYF. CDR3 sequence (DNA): TGTGCCATCAGTGACTTCGGCAGGGCAGACACAGATACGCAGTATTTT.

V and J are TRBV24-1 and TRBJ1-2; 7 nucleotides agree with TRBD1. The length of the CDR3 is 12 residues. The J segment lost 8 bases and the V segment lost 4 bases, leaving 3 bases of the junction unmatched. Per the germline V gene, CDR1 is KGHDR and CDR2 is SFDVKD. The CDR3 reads CATSEDRLGYTF. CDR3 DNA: TGTGCCACCAGTGAGGACAGGCTGGGCTACACCTTC.

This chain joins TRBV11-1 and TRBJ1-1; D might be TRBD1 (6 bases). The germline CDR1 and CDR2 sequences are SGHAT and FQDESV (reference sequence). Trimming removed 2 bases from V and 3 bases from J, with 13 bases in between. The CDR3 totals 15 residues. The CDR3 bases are TGTGCCAGCAGCTTACGGACAGAAAGGTACACTGAAGCTTTCTTT. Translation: CASSLRTERYTEAFF.